Shown below are 21 T cell receptor beta chains from a single sample sequenced in a study of T cell responses to AZD1222 COVID-19 vaccine. TCRdb's copy holds only in-frame clones and misses some; the assay was immunoSEQ multiplex PCR. The sample lists 140,000 to 150,000 clones; 85% to 95% were seen once. The sequences come from peripheral blood, collected on day 0 of AZD1222 vaccination. The receptors were gathered from an adult in good health.

The chain joins TRBV6-5 to TRBJ2-5; 9 nucleotides match TRBD1. This CDR3 contains 11 residues. V dropped 8 bases and J dropped 7; count of bases not matched to a gene: 2. CDR1 and CDR2 (germline): MNHEY, SVGAGI. The CDR3 sequence: CASGTGRTQYF. CDR3 nucleotide sequence: TGTGCCAGCGGGACAGGGAGGACCCAGTACTTC.

A note on this clone: At the DNA level, this CDR3 is encoded by other sequences in the same sample as well. The chain has TRBV6-5 and TRBJ1-5, with 7 bases lining up with TRBD1. Germline CDR1 reads MNHEY; CDR2 reads SVGAGI. This CDR3 comprises 16 residues. Trimming cost V 4 bases and J 2 bases; bases outside gene matches: 8. The CDR3 nucleotides read TGTGCCAGCAGTTCAAGGACAGGAGGCGGCAATCAGCCCCAGCATTTT. Translating gives CASSSRTGGGNQPQHF.

The rearrangement joins TRBV6-5 to TRBJ1-3; D unresolved. CDR3 length: 13 residues. Trimming shortened V by 11 bases and J by 0 bases, and 11 bases separated the two germline ends. Germline CDR1 reads MNHEY; CDR2 reads SVGAGI. Here the CDR3 DNA reads TGTGCCCCCCAGGAGAGCTCTGGAAACACCATATATTTT. This sequence encodes CAPQESSGNTIYF.

The chain employs TRBV9 and TRBJ2-3, with 8 positions matching TRBD1. The CDR3 is made up of 16 amino acids. Trimming cost V 4 bases and J 4 bases; bases outside gene matches: 11. In germline, CDR1 is SGDLS, CDR2 YYNGEE. The CDR3: CASSPQEDRASDTQYF. CDR3 nucleotide sequence: TGTGCCAGCAGCCCCCAAGAGGACAGGGCCTCAGATACGCAGTATTTT.

The J gene is TRBJ1-2, the V gene TRBV29-1, with 12 bases identical to TRBD1. J was trimmed by 8 bases and V by 4 bases; bases with no gene match: 5. The CDR3 sequence is 13 residues long. Germline-derived CDR1 and CDR2 are SQVTM and ANQGSEA. The CDR3 nucleotides read TGCAGCGTTGGGGGACAGGGGGCGCGGGGCTACACCTTC. This translates into CSVGGQGARGYTF.

The V gene is TRBV27, the J gene TRBJ2-6, with D maybe TRBD2 (5 bases). V lost 5 bases and J 6 bases, leaving 14 bases between the germline ends. There are 15 residues in the CDR3. Germline-derived CDR1 and CDR2 are MNHEY and SMNVEV (reference sequence). The DNA of the CDR3 is TGTGCCAGCAGTCCGGGAAGCTTGGAGGCCAACGTCCTGACTTTC. It specifies CASSPGSLEANVLTF. Full variable domain (rest looked up from reference TRBV27 and TRBJ2-6): EAQVTQNPRYLITVTGKKLTVTCSQNMNHEYMSWYRQDPGLGLRQIYYSMNVEVTDKGDVPEGYKVSRKEKRNFPLILESPSPNQTSLYFCASSPGSLEANVLTFGAGSRLTVL.

The genes are TRBV6-6 and TRBJ1-1, with D perhaps TRBD1 (5 bases). Germline V gives CDR1 MNHNY, CDR2 SVGAGI (reference sequence). The CDR3 totals 12 residues. Trimming cost V 2 bases and J 4 bases, with 5 bases left between them. The CDR3 protein is CASSYGATEAFF. The DNA of the CDR3 is TGTGCCAGCAGTTACGGGGCCACTGAAGCTTTCTTT.

The genes are TRBV30 and TRBJ1-4; no reliable D call. The germline V gene has CDR1 GTSNPN and CDR2 SVGIG (reference sequence). V was pared by 3 bases and J by 0 bases, with 8 bases between. This CDR3 region has 14 residues. The CDR3 loop is CAWSNPATNEKLFF. In DNA, the CDR3 is TGTGCCTGGAGCAACCCTGCAACTAATGAAAAACTGTTTTTT.

The V gene is TRBV6-5, the J gene TRBJ2-3; no firm D call. The CDR3 is 13 residues long. V dropped 8 bases and J dropped 8 bases, with 17 bases sitting between them. The germline V gene encodes CDR1 MNHEY and CDR2 SVGAGI. The CDR3 spells CASHTVSPTTQYF. Written as DNA, the CDR3 is TGTGCCAGCCATACTGTCAGCCCCACTACGCAGTATTTT.

V is TRBV28 and J is TRBJ1-1; D unresolved. The CDR3 contains 12 residues. Germline CDR1 and CDR2: MDHEN and SYDVKM. V shed 6 bases and J shed 7 bases, with 12 bases lying between them. The CDR3 region is CASRLATREAFF. The CDR3 bases are TGTGCCAGCAGACTCGCAACCCGTGAAGCTTTCTTT.

The CDR3 DNA sequence: TGCGCCAGCAGCCTGATGGGGGTGGAGGTCTACGAGCAGTACTTC. Translation: CASSLMGVEVYEQYF. The V call is TRBV5-1, the J call TRBJ2-7; D possibly matches TRBD1 or TRBD2 (5 bases each). The CDR3 has 15 amino acids. V was pared by 4 bases and J by 3 bases, with 17 bases between. The germline CDR1 and CDR2 sequences are SGHRS and YFSETQ.

V gene TRBV29-1 combines with J gene TRBJ1-3; 7 nucleotides align to TRBD1. The CDR3 is made up of 11 amino acids. Per germline, CDR1 SQVTM and CDR2 ANQGSEA. J lost 8 bases, V lost 6 bases, and 4 bases had no gene match. CDR3 region: CSVVRGDTIYF. The DNA for the CDR3 is TGCAGCGTCGTCAGGGGGGACACCATATATTTT.

This chain connects TRBV3-1 (or the pseudogene TRBV3-2) to TRBJ2-1; possibly TRBD2 for D (7 bases). Germline-derived CDR1 and CDR2 are LGHDT and YNNKEL (reference sequence). Trimming removed 4 bases from V and 9 bases from J, with 10 bases in between. CDR3 length equals 12 residues. Here the CDR3 reads CASSRGGVEQFF. The CDR3 nucleotides are TGTGCCAGCAGCCGAGGGGGGGTTGAGCAGTTCTTC.

The rearrangement uses TRBV14 and TRBJ1-1; D gene unclear. Germline CDR1 is SGHDN and CDR2 is FVKESK. The length of the CDR3 is 13 residues. V gave up 5 bases and J gave up 1 base, with 8 bases separating them. The DNA for the CDR3 is TGTGCCAGCAGCGTTGGCGGGAACACTGAAGCTTTCTTT. Protein product: CASSVGGNTEAFF.

This clone occurred once. CDR3 nucleotide sequence: TGCGCCAGCAGCCTTGATGGTAGCGGGAGCGGCACCGGGGAGCTGTTTTTT. This translates into CASSLDGSGSGTGELFF. The chain is built from TRBV5-1 and TRBJ2-2; 9 nucleotides match TRBD2. This CDR3 has 17 amino acids. CDR1 and CDR2 from the germline V gene are SGHRS and YFSETQ. With V trimmed by 4 bases and J by 4 bases, 11 bases remained unmatched.

The chain couples TRBV11-2 to TRBJ1-2, with a weak D call TRBD1 (6 bases). The V gene lost 5 bases and the J gene lost 0 bases, with 22 bases spanning the gap. Germline-derived CDR1 and CDR2 are SGHAT and FQNNGV. The CDR3 consists of 18 residues. The CDR3 nucleotides are TGTGCCAGCAGCCGCAGTTTCGTCGGGACACCTTCTAACTATGGCTACACCTTC. This sequence encodes CASSRSFVGTPSNYGYTF.

The chain has TRBV5-1 and TRBJ1-2; 7 nucleotides line up with TRBD1. Germline V CDR1 and CDR2: SGHRS, YFSETQ. This CDR3 has 15 residues. Trimming cost V 1 base and J 2 bases; bases outside gene matches: 5. CDR3 nucleotide sequence: TGCGCCAGCAGCTTGCACAGGGGCGCAAACTATGGCTACACCTTC. It translates to CASSLHRGANYGYTF. Full variable domain (missing parts from reference TRBV5-1 and TRBJ1-2): KAGVTQTPRYLIKTRGQQVTLSCSPISGHRSVSWYQQTPGQGLQFLFEYFSETQRNKGNFPGRFSGRQFSNSRSEMNVSTLELGDSALYLCASSLHRGANYGYTFGSGTRLTVV.

The chain is built from TRBV7-2 and TRBJ1-2, with D possibly TRBD1 on 6 matching bases. V lost 2 bases and J lost 3, with 19 bases in between. CDR3 length: 17 residues. CDR1 SGHTA and CDR2 FQGNSA come from the germline V gene. Written as DNA, the CDR3 is TGTGCCAGCAGCTTATTTACTTGGAACAGGGAGGACTATGGCTACACCTTC. Translation: CASSLFTWNREDYGYTF.

This clone was recorded once. The rearrangement joins TRBV5-1 to TRBJ1-5; the D is unclear. CDR1 is SGHRS and CDR2 is YFSETQ in the germline V gene. The CDR3 totals 13 residues. V was clipped by 2 bases and J by 4 bases, with 7 bases between them. The CDR3, as DNA: TGCGCCAGCAGCTTAGGGCAAAATCAGCCCCAGCATTTT. Translating it yields CASSLGQNQPQHF.

The table lists this clone with a count of one. This chain joins TRBV10-3 and TRBJ1-1; D not certain. Germline V gives CDR1 ENHRY, CDR2 SYGVKD. Trimming took off 6 bases at V and 8 bases at J, with 10 bases between the two ends. CDR3 length: 11 residues. CDR3: CAISSEHEAFF. For the CDR3, the DNA is TGTGCCATCAGCAGCGAACACGAAGCTTTCTTT.

V usage is TRBV5-1 and J usage is TRBJ2-2; D gene uncertain. The V end was cut by 2 bases, the J end by 0 bases, with 11 bases between. The CDR3 is 16 residues long. Looked up from germline, CDR1 is SGHRS and CDR2 is YFSETQ. The CDR3: CASSLSGLTNTGELFF. The CDR3 DNA reads as TGCGCCAGCAGCTTATCTGGGCTTACGAACACCGGGGAGCTGTTTTTT. Together with reference TRBV5-1 and TRBJ2-2, the CDR3 gives the full variable domain: KAGVTQTPRYLIKTRGQQVTLSCSPISGHRSVSWYQQTPGQGLQFLFEYFSETQRNKGNFPGRFSGRQFSNSRSEMNVSTLELGDSALYLCASSLSGLTNTGELFFGEGSRLTVL.